This T cell receptor beta chain appears in the sequencing data of a study of T cell responses to AZD1222 COVID-19 vaccine. Generated by immunoSEQ multiplex PCR, the TCRdb table keeps only in-frame clones and is missing some. The sample carries 75,000 to 95,000 clones, roughly 90% recorded once. The germline gives CDR1 SGHAT, CDR2 FQDESV (reference sequence). The CDR3 covers 14 residues. Trimming took off 4 bases at V and 4 bases at J, with 13 bases between the two ends. This specimen consisted of peripheral blood, obtained on day 0 of AZD1222 vaccination. The chain uses TRBV11-1 and TRBJ1-2, with a possible D match to TRBD1 (5 bases). The receptor comes from an adult in good health. The CDR3 sequence is CASSSGRALYGYTF. The CDR3 DNA reads as TGTGCCAGCAGCTCCGGCAGGGCCCTCTATGGCTACACCTTC.